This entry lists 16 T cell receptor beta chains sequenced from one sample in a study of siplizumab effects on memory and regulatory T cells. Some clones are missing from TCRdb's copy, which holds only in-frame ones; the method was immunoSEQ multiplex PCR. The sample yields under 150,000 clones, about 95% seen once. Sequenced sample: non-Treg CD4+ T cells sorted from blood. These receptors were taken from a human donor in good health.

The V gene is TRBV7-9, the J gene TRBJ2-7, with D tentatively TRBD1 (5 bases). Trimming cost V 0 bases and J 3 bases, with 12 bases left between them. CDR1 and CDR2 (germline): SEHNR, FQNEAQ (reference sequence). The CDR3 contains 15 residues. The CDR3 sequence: CASSLAGQEFYEQYF. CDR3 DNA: TGTGCCAGCAGCTTAGCAGGACAAGAATTCTACGAGCAGTACTTC.

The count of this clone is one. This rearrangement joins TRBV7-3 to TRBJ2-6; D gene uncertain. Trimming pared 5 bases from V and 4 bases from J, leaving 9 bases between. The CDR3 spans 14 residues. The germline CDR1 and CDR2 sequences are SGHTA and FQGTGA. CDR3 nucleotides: TGTGCCAGCAGCGAGGACGGAGGGGCCAACGTCCTGACTTTC. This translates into CASSEDGGANVLTF.

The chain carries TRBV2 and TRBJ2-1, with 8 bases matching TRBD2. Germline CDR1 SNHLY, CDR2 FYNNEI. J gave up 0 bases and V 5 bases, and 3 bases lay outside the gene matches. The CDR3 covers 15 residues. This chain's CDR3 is CASSYGLASYNEQFF. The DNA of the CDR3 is TGTGCCAGCAGTTACGGACTAGCCTCCTACAATGAGCAGTTCTTC.

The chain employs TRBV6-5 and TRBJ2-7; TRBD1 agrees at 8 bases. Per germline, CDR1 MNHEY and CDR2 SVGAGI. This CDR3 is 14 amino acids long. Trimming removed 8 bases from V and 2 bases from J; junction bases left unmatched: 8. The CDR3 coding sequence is TGTGCCAGCCGAGCCGGACAGGGTACCTACGAGCAGTACTTC. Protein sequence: CASRAGQGTYEQYF.

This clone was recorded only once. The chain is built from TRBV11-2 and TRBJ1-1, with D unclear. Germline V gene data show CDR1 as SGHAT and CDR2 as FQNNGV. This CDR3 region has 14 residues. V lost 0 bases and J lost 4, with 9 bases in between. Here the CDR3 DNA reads TGTGCCAGCAGCTTAGATCTTGGTGGCACTGAAGCTTTCTTT. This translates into CASSLDLGGTEAFF.

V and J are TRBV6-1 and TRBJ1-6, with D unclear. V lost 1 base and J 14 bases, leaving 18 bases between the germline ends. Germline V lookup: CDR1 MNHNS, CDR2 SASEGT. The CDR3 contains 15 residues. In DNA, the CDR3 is TGTGCCAGCAGTGAAGTTGGAGGGCTGAAAAAGACCCTCCACTTT. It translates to CASSEVGGLKKTLHF.

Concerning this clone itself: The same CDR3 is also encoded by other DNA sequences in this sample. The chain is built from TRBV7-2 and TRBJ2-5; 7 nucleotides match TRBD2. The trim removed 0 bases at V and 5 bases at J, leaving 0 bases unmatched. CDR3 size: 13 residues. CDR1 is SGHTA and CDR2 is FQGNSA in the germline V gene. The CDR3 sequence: CASSLAGGETQYF. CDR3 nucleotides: TGTGCCAGCAGCTTAGCGGGGGGGGAGACCCAGTACTTC.

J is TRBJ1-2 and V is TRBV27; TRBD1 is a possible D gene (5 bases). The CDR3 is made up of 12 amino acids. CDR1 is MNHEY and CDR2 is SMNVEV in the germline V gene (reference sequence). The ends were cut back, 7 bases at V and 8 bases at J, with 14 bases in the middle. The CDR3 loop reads CASKPQGGGYTF. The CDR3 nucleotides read TGTGCCAGCAAACCCCAGGGTGGGGGCTACACCTTC.

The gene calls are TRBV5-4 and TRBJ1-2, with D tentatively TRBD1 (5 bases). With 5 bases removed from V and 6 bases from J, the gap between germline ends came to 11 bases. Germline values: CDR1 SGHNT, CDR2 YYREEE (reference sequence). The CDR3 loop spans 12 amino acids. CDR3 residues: CASSYDRNGYTF. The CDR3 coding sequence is TGTGCCAGCAGTTATGACAGAAATGGCTACACCTTC.

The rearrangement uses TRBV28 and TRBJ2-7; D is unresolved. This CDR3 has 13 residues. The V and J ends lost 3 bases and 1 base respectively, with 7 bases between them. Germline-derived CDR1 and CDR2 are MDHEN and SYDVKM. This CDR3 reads CASSFDKSYEQYF. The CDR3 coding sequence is TGTGCCAGCAGTTTCGACAAGTCCTACGAGCAGTACTTC. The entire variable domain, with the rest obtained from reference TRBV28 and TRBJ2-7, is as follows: DVKVTQSSRYLVKRTGEKVFLECVQDMDHENMFWYRQDPGLGLRLIYFSYDVKMKEKGDIPEGYSVSREKKERFSLILESASTNQTSMYLCASSFDKSYEQYFGPGTRLTVT.

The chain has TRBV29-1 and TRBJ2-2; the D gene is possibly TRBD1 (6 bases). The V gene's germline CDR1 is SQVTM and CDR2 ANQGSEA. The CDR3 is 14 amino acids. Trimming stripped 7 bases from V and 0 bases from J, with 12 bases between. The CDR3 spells CSARTESNTGELFF. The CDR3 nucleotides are TGCAGCGCCAGGACAGAATCGAACACCGGGGAGCTGTTTTTT.

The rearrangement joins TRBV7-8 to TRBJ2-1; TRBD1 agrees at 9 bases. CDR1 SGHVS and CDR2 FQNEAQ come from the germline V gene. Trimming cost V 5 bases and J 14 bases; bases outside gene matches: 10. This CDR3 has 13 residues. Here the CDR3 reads CASSDRDRVLEFF. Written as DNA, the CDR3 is TGTGCCAGCAGCGACCGGGACAGGGTGTTGGAGTTCTTC.

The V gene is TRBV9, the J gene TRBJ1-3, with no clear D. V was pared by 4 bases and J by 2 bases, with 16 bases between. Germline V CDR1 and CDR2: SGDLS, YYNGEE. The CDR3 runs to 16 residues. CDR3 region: CASSPTFGPAGNTIYF. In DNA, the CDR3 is TGTGCCAGCAGCCCCACCTTTGGGCCCGCTGGAAACACCATATATTTT.

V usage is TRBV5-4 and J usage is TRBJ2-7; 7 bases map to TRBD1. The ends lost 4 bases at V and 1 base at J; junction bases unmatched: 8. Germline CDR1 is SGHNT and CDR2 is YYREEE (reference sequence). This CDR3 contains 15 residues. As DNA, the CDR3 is TGTGCCAGCAGCGGGGACAGCGGTTCATCCTACGAGCAGTACTTC. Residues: CASSGDSGSSYEQYF.

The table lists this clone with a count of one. The CDR3 loop reads CASSSGQGNEQFF. The CDR3 coding sequence is TGCGCCAGCAGCTCTGGACAGGGCAATGAGCAGTTCTTC. The chain joins TRBV5-1 to TRBJ2-1; the match to TRBD1 covers 8 bases. Germline trimming cut 3 bases from V and 6 bases from J; bases unmatched to any gene: 2. The CDR3 is 13 residues long. From germline, CDR1 is SGHRS and CDR2 YFSETQ.

The CDR3 DNA sequence: TGTGCCAGCAGTGAAGGGGTACAGGGCTATGGCTACACCTTC. Its protein is CASSEGVQGYGYTF. The chain links TRBV2 to TRBJ1-2; tentatively, D is TRBD1 (6 bases). Deletions cut 1 base from V and 4 bases from J, with 10 bases between. There are 14 residues in the CDR3. Germline V lookup: CDR1 SNHLY, CDR2 FYNNEI.